This T cell receptor (beta chain) was captured in a study of somatic mutations in cytotoxic T cells in rheumatoid arthritis. Across the whole study: Peripheral blood samples of more than 25 ml EDTA were taken from patients directly after diagnosis and before treatment. Once the diagnosis had been made, follow-up samples were gathered while patients were receiving immunosuppressive therapy such as methotrexate, hydroxychloroquine and sulfasalazine. Overall study findings and caveats: A significant difference in CD8+ T-cell clonality was not found between rheumatoid arthritis patients and age-matched healthy controls.

CD4+ and CD8+ cells were isolated by positive magnetic bead selection, with purity checked by flow cytometry. CDR3 length: 17 residues. The trim removed 4 bases at V and 7 bases at J, leaving 12 bases unmatched. Per the germline V gene, CDR1 is KGHSH and CDR2 is LQKENI. Assay used: immunoSEQ multiplex PCR; TCRdb lists only in-frame clones, some missing. The data show about 6,300 clones, around 77% seen once. Comment on this clone: Its target is unknown.

The specimen was CD8+ T cells sorted from blood, collected at a follow-up visit. The gene calls are TRBV18 and TRBJ1-4, with 10 bases aligning to TRBD1. The sequence was obtained from a woman in her 70s with rheumatoid arthritis. CDR3 sequence (DNA): TGTGCCAGCTCACTACCAGGAACCGGGACAGGGGCTGAAAAACTGTTTTTT. It encodes CASSLPGTGTGAEKLFF.